This passage covers 7 T cell receptor beta chains from one sample sequenced in a study of tumor-infiltrating lymphocytes in primary liver carcinoma. Starting material of 500 to 600 ng total RNA yielded TCR beta cDNA via a constant-region primer. Amplification in three nested multiplex PCR rounds with slightly modified ARM-PCR gave rise to TCR beta libraries. TRBV1-TRBV30 forward primers paired with a C-beta reverse primer drove the first two PCR rounds, about 9 cycles each. TCRdb itself ran the multiplex PCR reads through MiXCR, one entry per CDR3 protein. The sample lists roughly 100,000 distinct CDR3 sequences, 65% to 75% seen once, with more than 10% in the top ten. From unsorted bulk tissue weighing roughly 18-31 mg, DNA and RNA were co-extracted. Material for sequencing was liver tumor tissue from sampling region 2. The subset is: tumor region T2, inferior pole. The receptors were sampled from a woman aged 55-70 years with primary liver carcinoma and hepatitis B virus infection.

Notes on this clonotype: Possible read error: a much larger clone is one base away. The chain links TRBV10-3 to TRBJ2-7; D uncertain. CDR1 and CDR2 (germline): ENHRY, SYGVKD. The CDR3 sequence is 11 residues long. CDR3 sequence: CTIMEGLEQYF. The CDR3 nucleotides read TGTACCATCATGGAAGGGTTAGAGCAGTACTTC.

With respect to this clonotype: The germline gene is not matched at one end of the junction; a read error may be the cause. The chain couples TRBV5-1 to TRBJ2-3, with no clear D. Germline V gene data show CDR1 as SGHRS and CDR2 as YFSETQ. The CDR3 spans 15 residues. CDR3 sequence: CTSSLVGYSTDTQYF. CDR3 nucleotide sequence: TGCACCAGCAGCTTAGTCGGATATAGCACAGATACGCAGTATTTT.

This sequence joins TRBV12-3 or TRBV12-4 and TRBJ1-2, with D hard to call. V was cut by 4 bases and J by 6 bases, with 21 bases left in between. The CDR3 extends over 16 amino acids. The CDR3 nucleotides are TGTGCCAGCAGTTCGAAAGCAGTCCTCGTTTCTAATGGCTACACCTTC. This sequence encodes CASSSKAVLVSNGYTF.

Remarks on this clonotype: This may come from a read error, since a much larger clone is one base off. Written as DNA, the CDR3 is TGTACCAGCAGCACATCGACAGGCGGCTATGGCTACACCTTC. This encodes CTSSTSTGGYGYTF. The chain has TRBV7-9 and TRBJ1-2; D possibly corresponds to TRBD1 (6 bases). The CDR3 has 14 amino acids. Germline loops: CDR1 SEHNR, CDR2 FQNEAQ (reference sequence).

With respect to this clonotype: A much more abundant neighbour one base away suggests this may be a read error. The chain carries TRBV30 and TRBJ1-1, with 8 positions matching TRBD1. This CDR3 has 12 amino acids. CDR1 GTSNPN and CDR2 SVGIG come from the germline V gene (reference sequence). The CDR3 here is CARRTGFTEAFF. DNA of the CDR3: TGTGCCCGGAGGACAGGGTTTACTGAAGCTTTCTTT.

This clonotype has at least ten counts. This rearrangement joins TRBV6-5 to TRBJ2-3; TRBD1 agrees at 7 bases. The germline gives CDR1 MNHEY, CDR2 SVGAGI. CDR3 length equals 15 residues. After removal of 9 bases from V and 2 bases from J, the junction contained 11 bases not matched to a gene. Here the CDR3 reads CASYRTGSVTDTQYF. As DNA, the CDR3 is TGTGCCAGTTATCGGACAGGTAGCGTCACAGATACGCAGTATTTT.

This chain uses TRBV11-2 with TRBJ2-1; tentatively, D is TRBD1 or TRBD2 (5 bases each). CDR1 SGHAT and CDR2 FQNNGV come from the germline V gene. Trimming removed 6 bases from V and 10 bases from J, with 19 bases in between. The CDR3 is made up of 14 amino acids. CDR3 nucleotide sequence: TGTGCCAGCAGTACGGACTCGACGTACAGGGAGCAGTTCTTC. Its protein is CASSTDSTYREQFF.